The 3 T cell receptor beta chains presented below share a single source sample, sequenced in a study of tissue T cells after allogeneic stem cell transplantation. Produced via immunoSEQ multiplex PCR; TCRdb's table is partial and in-frame only. The sample lists roughly 30,000 clones, 85% occurring once. The source material was blood, sampled before transplantation. The receptors shown here come from a woman between 18 and 50 years old who later had graft-versus-host disease after an allogeneic stem cell transplant.

The V gene is TRBV29-1, the J gene TRBJ1-1, with D hard to call. V lost 4 bases and J lost 4, with 10 bases in between. Germline CDR1 is SQVTM and CDR2 is ANQGSEA. This CDR3 region has 12 residues. This CDR3 is CSVVGRSTEAFF. In nucleotides, the CDR3 is TGCAGCGTTGTGGGCAGATCCACTGAAGCTTTCTTT.

This chain uses TRBV30 with TRBJ1-1, with 8 bases that match TRBD1. The CDR3 has 12 residues. The trim removed 8 bases at V and 2 bases at J, leaving 4 bases unmatched. CDR1 is GTSNPN and CDR2 is SVGIG in the germline V gene (reference sequence). CDR3 in amino acids: CARSGGNTEAFF. The DNA of the CDR3 is TGTGCCAGGTCAGGGGGCAACACTGAAGCTTTCTTT.

The chain joins TRBV7-8 to TRBJ1-5; the match to TRBD1 covers 9 bases. With V trimmed by 5 bases and J by 1 base, 12 bases remained unmatched. The germline V gene has CDR1 SGHVS and CDR2 FQNEAQ. CDR3 size: 18 residues. The CDR3 sequence is CASSPGTGIIGSNQPQHF. CDR3 sequence (DNA): TGTGCCAGCAGCCCCGGGACAGGGATTATAGGCAGCAATCAGCCCCAGCATTTT. Variable domain in full (rest from reference TRBV7-8 and TRBJ1-5): GAGVSQSPRYKVAKRGQDVALRCDPISGHVSLFWYQQALGQGPEFLTYFQNEAQLDKSGLPSDRFFAERPEGSVSTLKIQRTQQEDSAVYLCASSPGTGIIGSNQPQHFGDGTRLSIL.